This T cell receptor (beta chain) was sequenced for a study of cytotoxic CD8 clonotypes in ibrutinib-treated CLL. Study information: Investigators collected response samples after a median approximately twelve months of treatment, range 6 to 36.

The study's findings and limits: Against age-matched healthy donors, baseline clonality ran higher and tracked circulating CD8+ T-cell counts. Stable or contracted on treatment, public clonotypes were also uncommon.

This clone was recorded once. Its specificity is not known. The method was immunoSEQ multiplex PCR; TCRdb's version includes in-frame clones alone and lacks a portion of them. The repertoire holds about 130,000 clones, with over 60% as singletons. This CDR3 contains 15 residues. Germline CDR1 and CDR2: SGHAT and FQNNGV. Germline trimming cut 5 bases from V and 5 bases from J; bases unmatched to any gene: 5. The clonotype comes from a human donor with chronic lymphocytic leukemia. Sequences were derived from PBMCs, sampled after 12 months of ibrutinib treatment. V and J are TRBV11-2 and TRBJ2-1; 11 positions agree with TRBD2. DNA of the CDR3: TGTGCCAGCAGCAATCTAGCGGGAGGAAACAATGAGCAGTTCTTC. Protein product: CASSNLAGGNNEQFF.